Each of the 16 T cell receptor beta chains below was sequenced from the same sample in a study of blood T cell repertoires in COVID-19 (dated by TCRdb to 2019 to 2021). Library construction relied on the immunoSEQ multiplex PCR assay. What TCRdb holds here is the immuneACCESS table cut down to in-frame rearrangements. Part of the clones is not present; checked against another copy, under half of the missing clones reflect an unresolved V gene, and the others are unexplained. For this sample the table gives under 25,000 clones, of which 80% to 90% were detected only once. Clones ranked in the top ten supply about 3.2% of the sample. Specimen: peripheral blood. The receptors were sampled from a human donor in a cohort sampled during active COVID-19.

This rearrangement joins TRBV6-6 to TRBJ2-7; the D gene is possibly TRBD2 (6 bases). With 9 bases removed from V and 4 bases from J, the gap between germline ends came to 19 bases. The length of the CDR3 is 14 residues. Germline V CDR1 and CDR2: MNHNY, SVGAGI (reference sequence). The CDR3 region is CASSIPEGSYEQYF. The DNA for the CDR3 is TGTGCCAGTTCTATCCCGGAGGGGTCTTACGAGCAGTACTTC.

This clone was seen a single time. This chain uses TRBV6-1 with TRBJ1-5; no firm D call. V dropped 2 bases and J dropped 4 bases, with 12 bases sitting between them. The CDR3 totals 15 residues. CDR1 and CDR2 from the germline V gene are MNHNS and SASEGT. Here the CDR3 reads CASSEYPRLNQPQHF. The CDR3, as DNA: TGTGCCAGCAGTGAATATCCTCGACTTAATCAGCCCCAGCATTTT.

J is TRBJ2-1 and V is TRBV11-2; the D gene is possibly TRBD1 (5 bases). Germline CDR1 is SGHAT and CDR2 is FQNNGV. The CDR3 length is 12 residues. Trimming took 6 bases from V and 3 from J, leaving 6 bases between them. This CDR3 reads CASRGLYNEQFF. The CDR3 coding sequence is TGTGCCAGCAGGGGGCTCTACAATGAGCAGTTCTTC.

The sample holds one count of this clone. The CDR3 nucleotides are TGTGCCAGCAGTTTATCGTTTCGACAGGGCGGCACTGAAGCTTTCTTT. This encodes CASSLSFRQGGTEAFF. This chain connects TRBV27 to TRBJ1-1; 7 bases map to TRBD1. CDR1 is MNHEY, CDR2 SMNVEV, per germline (reference sequence). V trimming: 0 bases; J trimming: 4 bases; junction bases outside the gene matches: 8. The CDR3 length is 16 residues.

This chain connects TRBV5-4 to TRBJ1-4; 8 nucleotides align to TRBD1. This CDR3 comprises 14 residues. V was clipped by 4 bases and J by 8 bases; unmatched bases: 7. Germline CDR1 reads SGHNT; CDR2 reads YYREEE (reference sequence). Here the CDR3 DNA reads TGTGCCAGCAGCCAGACAGGGGCGCGCGAAAAACTGTTTTTT. This sequence encodes CASSQTGAREKLFF. The full variable domain, completed using reference TRBV5-4 and TRBJ1-4, is ETGVTQSPTHLIKTRGQQVTLRCSSQSGHNTVSWYQQALGQGPQFIFQYYREEENGRGNFPPRFSGLQFPNYSSELNVNALELDDSALYLCASSQTGAREKLFFGSGTQLSVL.

The chain combines TRBV4-1 with TRBJ2-4; D unresolved. This CDR3 comprises 13 residues. V lost 1 base to trimming and J lost 8 bases, with 9 bases between them. Germline assignment: CDR1 MGHRA and CDR2 YSYEKL. The chain's CDR3 is CASSQGNADIQYF. In nucleotides, the CDR3 is TGCGCCAGCAGCCAAGGAAATGCGGACATTCAGTACTTC.

The CDR3 bases are TGTGCCAGCTCACCTGGGCAGGCGAACTCTGGAAACACCATATATTTT. Translation: CASSPGQANSGNTIYF. V is TRBV18 and J is TRBJ1-3; D not certain. V was cut by 3 bases and J by 0 bases, with 12 bases left in between. This CDR3 is built from 16 residues. Germline V CDR1 and CDR2: KGHSH, LQKENI.

The chain uses TRBV5-1 and TRBJ2-5; a weak D match, TRBD2 (5 bases). The germline V gene encodes CDR1 SGHRS and CDR2 YFSETQ. There are 16 residues in the CDR3. Trimming shortened V by 0 bases and J by 2 bases, and 14 bases separated the two germline ends. The chain's CDR3 is CASSLAQGTGQETQYF. DNA for the CDR3: TGCGCCAGCAGCTTGGCTCAAGGAACGGGGCAAGAGACCCAGTACTTC. Based on the CDR3 plus reference TRBV5-1 and TRBJ2-5, the full variable domain is KAGVTQTPRYLIKTRGQQVTLSCSPISGHRSVSWYQQTPGQGLQFLFEYFSETQRNKGNFPGRFSGRQFSNSRSEMNVSTLELGDSALYLCASSLAQGTGQETQYFGPGTRLLVL.

In this sample, this clone turned up once. V and J are TRBV7-9 and TRBJ2-5; D gene uncertain. Germline assignment: CDR1 SEHNR and CDR2 FQNEAQ (reference sequence). This CDR3 has 13 amino acids. The germline V and J ends were trimmed by 5 bases and 5 bases, with 12 bases remaining between them. CDR3 sequence reads: CASSLIVLETQYF. In DNA, the CDR3 is TGTGCCAGCAGCCTCATAGTTTTGGAGACCCAGTACTTC.

The rearrangement uses TRBV9 and TRBJ1-3; D ambiguous. Trimming removed 0 bases at V and 2 bases at J, with 15 bases between. The CDR3 is 17 residues long. Germline V gene data show CDR1 as SGDLS and CDR2 as YYNGEE. In DNA form, the CDR3 reads TGTGCCAGCAGCGTAGCTTCGGTTGTGACTCCTGGAAACACCATATATTTT. Amino acid sequence: CASSVASVVTPGNTIYF.

The chain joins TRBV6-2 or TRBV6-3 to TRBJ2-3; TRBD2 matches at 14 bases. V gave up 5 bases and J gave up 6 bases; unmatched junction bases: 16. Germline CDR1 reads MNHEY; CDR2 reads SVGEGT. The CDR3 is 19 amino acids. The CDR3 protein is CASSTRVNPGLAGVDTQYF. CDR3 bases: TGTGCCAGCAGTACCCGGGTAAACCCGGGACTAGCGGGAGTGGATACGCAGTATTTT.

The V gene is TRBV5-6, the J gene TRBJ2-4; D may be TRBD2 (6 bases). Per germline, CDR1 SGHDT and CDR2 YYEEEE. The CDR3 spans 17 residues. V lost 6 bases and J lost 6, with 25 bases in between. The CDR3 region is CASKGGRSDRPGNIQYF. DNA of the CDR3: TGTGCCAGCAAGGGAGGTAGATCAGACCGTCCGGGAAACATTCAGTACTTC.

The gene calls are TRBV18 and TRBJ1-3, with TRBD1 as a possible D gene (6 bases). CDR3 length equals 16 residues. V was clipped by 6 bases and J by 0 bases, with 15 bases between them. Looked up from germline, CDR1 is KGHSH and CDR2 is LQKENI. CDR3: CASSQSQGISGNTIYF. CDR3 coding DNA: TGTGCCAGCTCCCAAAGCCAGGGGATCTCTGGAAACACCATATATTTT. The full variable domain, its missing parts supplied by reference TRBV18 and TRBJ1-3, is NAGVMQNPRHLVRRRGQEARLRCSPMKGHSHVYWYRQLPEEGLKFMVYLQKENIIDESGMPKERFSAEFPKEGPSILRIQQVVRGDSAAYFCASSQSQGISGNTIYFGEGSWLTVV.

This clone was recorded only once. The chain couples TRBV5-1 to TRBJ2-1, with 9 bases that match TRBD1. Germline V gene lookup returns CDR1 SGHRS and CDR2 YFSETQ. The CDR3 totals 14 residues. Unmatched junction bases numbered 8, after V lost 4 bases and J lost 9 bases. The CDR3, as DNA: TGCGCCAGCAGCACTGACAGGGGGTCGGGTGAGCAGTTCTTC. Translating gives CASSTDRGSGEQFF.

The CDR3 loop reads CASSLIELAGGEQYF. The CDR3 region has the DNA TGTGCCAGCAGTTTAATTGAACTAGCGGGAGGCGAGCAGTACTTC. This chain uses TRBV28 with TRBJ2-7, with 12 positions matching TRBD2. Germline V gene sequence: CDR1 MDHEN, CDR2 SYDVKM. There are 15 residues in the CDR3. The V segment lost 2 bases and the J segment 6 bases; nucleotides outside the gene matches: 5.

The chain uses TRBV14 and TRBJ2-5; 7 bases match TRBD1. V was pared by 1 base and J by 4 bases, with 6 bases of the junction left unmatched. There are 15 residues in the CDR3. Germline V gene lookup returns CDR1 SGHDN and CDR2 FVKESK. CDR3 coding DNA: TGTGCCAGCAGCCAAGTAGCGTCAGGGGGAGAGACCCAGTACTTC. It encodes CASSQVASGGETQYF. Full variable domain (remainder filled in from reference TRBV14 and TRBJ2-5): EAGVTQFPSHSVIEKGQTVTLRCDPISGHDNLYWYRRVMGKEIKFLLHFVKESKQDESGMPNNRFLAERTGGTYSTLKVQPAELEDSGVYFCASSQVASGGETQYFGPGTRLLVL.